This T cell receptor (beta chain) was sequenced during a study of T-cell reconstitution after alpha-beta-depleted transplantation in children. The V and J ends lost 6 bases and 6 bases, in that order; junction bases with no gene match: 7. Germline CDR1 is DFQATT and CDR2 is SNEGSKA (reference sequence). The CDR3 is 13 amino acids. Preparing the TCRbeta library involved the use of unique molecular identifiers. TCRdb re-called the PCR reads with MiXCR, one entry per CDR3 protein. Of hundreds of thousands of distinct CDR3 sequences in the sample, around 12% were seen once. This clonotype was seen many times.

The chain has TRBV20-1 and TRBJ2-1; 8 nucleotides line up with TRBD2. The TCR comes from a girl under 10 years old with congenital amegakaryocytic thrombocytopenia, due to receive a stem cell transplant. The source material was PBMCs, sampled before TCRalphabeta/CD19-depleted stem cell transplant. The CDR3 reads CSAPTGLVNEQFF. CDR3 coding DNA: TGCAGTGCCCCCACGGGACTAGTCAATGAGCAGTTCTTC.